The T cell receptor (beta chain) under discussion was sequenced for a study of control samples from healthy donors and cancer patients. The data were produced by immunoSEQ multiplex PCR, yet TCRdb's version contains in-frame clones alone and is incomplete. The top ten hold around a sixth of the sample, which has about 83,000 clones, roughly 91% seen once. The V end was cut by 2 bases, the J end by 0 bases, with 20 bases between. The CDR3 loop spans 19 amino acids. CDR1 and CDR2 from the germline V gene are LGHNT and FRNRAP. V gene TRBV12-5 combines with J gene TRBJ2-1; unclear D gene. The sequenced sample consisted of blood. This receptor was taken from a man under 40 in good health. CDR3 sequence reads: CASGLIREGSWASYNEQFF. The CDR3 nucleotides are TGTGCTAGTGGTTTGATTAGGGAAGGGTCCTGGGCCTCCTACAATGAGCAGTTCTTC.